Each of the 24 T cell receptor beta chains below was sequenced from the same sample in a study of shared clonotypes between healthy human individuals. Produced via immunoSEQ multiplex PCR; TCRdb's table is partial and in-frame only. The profile shows roughly 2.5 million clones, just over 90% of them singletons. Sequencing input: naive CD4+ T cells sorted from blood. The subset was: CD45RA+ positively selected. Receptors were obtained from a man younger than 35 in good health.

The J gene is TRBJ2-1, the V gene TRBV6-5, with no clear D. V lost 7 bases and J lost 7, with 14 bases in between. CDR3 size: 13 residues. The germline gives CDR1 MNHEY, CDR2 SVGAGI. The CDR3 spells CASKGSRLNEQFF. The CDR3 region has the DNA TGTGCCAGCAAAGGTAGTCGCCTTAATGAGCAGTTCTTC.

This chain links TRBV5-4 with TRBJ2-2; D gene ambiguous. The CDR3 totals 15 residues. Germline V gene sequence: CDR1 SGHNT, CDR2 YYREEE (reference sequence). With 1 base removed from V and 1 base from J, the gap between germline ends came to 8 bases. CDR3 region: CASSLKLVNTGELFF. In nucleotides, the CDR3 is TGTGCCAGCAGCTTGAAGCTTGTGAACACCGGGGAGCTGTTTTTT. The full variable domain, its missing parts supplied by reference TRBV5-4 and TRBJ2-2, is ETGVTQSPTHLIKTRGQQVTLRCSSQSGHNTVSWYQQALGQGPQFIFQYYREEENGRGNFPPRFSGLQFPNYSSELNVNALELDDSALYLCASSLKLVNTGELFFGEGSRLTVL.

The chain is built from TRBV28 and TRBJ2-1, with TRBD1 matching over 9 bases. Trimming at V came to 5 bases and at J to 1 base, leaving 3 bases not matched to a gene. CDR1 is MDHEN and CDR2 is SYDVKM in the germline V gene. There are 15 residues in the CDR3. CDR3 sequence: CASSTGGVSYNEQFF. The CDR3 nucleotides read TGTGCCAGCAGTACAGGGGGCGTATCCTACAATGAGCAGTTCTTC.

Regarding this clone: The same CDR3 arises from other DNA sequences in this sample as well. V and J are TRBV6-5 and TRBJ1-3; 7 positions agree with TRBD1. The CDR3 runs to 15 residues. The V and J ends lost 0 bases and 4 bases, in that order; junction bases with no gene match: 3. Germline CDR1 is MNHEY and CDR2 is SVGAGI. The CDR3 DNA is TGTGCCAGCAGTTACTCGACAGGGCTCGGAAACACCATATATTTT. Translation: CASSYSTGLGNTIYF.

The gene calls are TRBV18 and TRBJ1-3; D perhaps matches TRBD1 (6 bases). CDR3 size: 14 residues. The V gene's germline CDR1 is KGHSH and CDR2 LQKENI. Trimming left V 6 bases short and J 4 bases short, with 13 bases between. CDR3 region: CASSKQGDGNTIYF. CDR3 coding DNA: TGTGCCAGCTCTAAACAGGGCGACGGAAACACCATATATTTT.

V and J are TRBV5-4 and TRBJ2-3; D unclear. This CDR3 spans 15 amino acids. Germline CDR1 and CDR2: SGHNT and YYREEE (reference sequence). V dropped 4 bases and J dropped 2 bases, with 14 bases sitting between them. The CDR3 sequence: CASSPLRGLTDTQYF. The CDR3 DNA reads TGTGCCAGCAGCCCCCTACGAGGCCTCACAGATACGCAGTATTTT. The complete variable domain, with remaining parts taken from reference TRBV5-4 and TRBJ2-3, reads ETGVTQSPTHLIKTRGQQVTLRCSSQSGHNTVSWYQQALGQGPQFIFQYYREEENGRGNFPPRFSGLQFPNYSSELNVNALELDDSALYLCASSPLRGLTDTQYFGPGTRLTVL.

This chain joins TRBV7-3 and TRBJ2-2; TRBD2 matches at 7 bases. The germline V gene encodes CDR1 SGHTA and CDR2 FQGTGA. The length of the CDR3 is 15 residues. J lost 0 bases, V lost 5 bases, and 3 bases had no gene match. CDR3: CASSTLAANTGELFF. In nucleotides, the CDR3 is TGTGCCAGCAGCACGCTAGCGGCGAACACCGGGGAGCTGTTTTTT. Full variable domain (outside the CDR3, taken from reference TRBV7-3 and TRBJ2-2): GAGVSQTPSNKVTEKGKYVELRCDPISGHTALYWYRQSLGQGPEFLIYFQGTGAADDSGLPNDRFFAVRPEGSVSTLKIQRTERGDSAVYLCASSTLAANTGELFFGEGSRLTVL.

This clone was counted once. The chain employs TRBV5-1 and TRBJ2-2; TRBD2 is a possible D gene (7 bases). V dropped 0 bases and J dropped 6 bases, with 12 bases sitting between them. Looked up from germline, CDR1 is SGHRS and CDR2 is YFSETQ. The length of the CDR3 is 15 residues. This CDR3 is CASSLAGGVPGELFF. The CDR3 region has the DNA TGCGCCAGCAGCTTGGCGGGGGGCGTGCCCGGGGAGCTGTTTTTT.

The chain combines TRBV18 with TRBJ1-1; D is ambiguous. V lost 2 bases, J lost 7 bases, and 11 bases lay in between. The CDR3 has 13 amino acids. The germline CDR1 and CDR2 sequences are KGHSH and LQKENI. CDR3 sequence reads: CASSPERLGEAFF. DNA of the CDR3: TGTGCCAGCTCACCAGAAAGGCTTGGTGAAGCTTTCTTT.

V usage is TRBV25-1 and J usage is TRBJ1-1; D unclear. The CDR3 consists of 13 residues. Between the trimmed V and J ends, which lost 8 bases and 0 bases, there was a span of 10 bases. Per germline, CDR1 MGHDK and CDR2 SYGVNS. The CDR3 spells CASSGLMNTEAFF. The CDR3 DNA sequence: TGTGCCAGCTCGGGTCTCATGAACACTGAAGCTTTCTTT. The variable domain in full, with the rest retrieved from reference TRBV25-1 and TRBJ1-1, is EADIYQTPRYLVIGTGKKITLECSQTMGHDKMYWYQQDPGMELHLIHYSYGVNSTEKGDLSSESTVSRIRTEHFPLTLESARPSHTSQYLCASSGLMNTEAFFGQGTRLTVV.

The chain is built from TRBV28 and TRBJ1-4; 9 bases are shared with TRBD1. In germline, CDR1 is MDHEN, CDR2 SYDVKM. After removal of 6 bases from V and 3 bases from J, the junction contained 8 bases not matched to a gene. The length of the CDR3 is 16 residues. The CDR3 protein is CASRYRGRGPNEKLFF. As DNA, the CDR3 is TGTGCCAGCAGATACAGGGGGCGAGGACCTAATGAAAAACTGTTTTTT.

The V gene is TRBV4-1, the J gene TRBJ2-7, with 11 bases that match TRBD2. After removal of 3 bases from V and 2 bases from J, the junction contained 3 bases not matched to a gene. This CDR3 is 15 amino acids long. Germline CDR1 reads MGHRA; CDR2 reads YSYEKL. DNA for the CDR3: TGCGCCAGCAGCCACACTAGCGGGAGCCCCTACGAGCAGTACTTC. Translated: CASSHTSGSPYEQYF.

The chain uses TRBV7-2 and TRBJ2-1; D might be TRBD2 (5 bases). V was cut by 2 bases and J by 4 bases, with 6 bases left in between. Germline values: CDR1 SGHTA, CDR2 FQGNSA. The CDR3 contains 13 residues. CDR3 amino acids: CASSLWTYNEQFF. For the CDR3, the DNA is TGTGCCAGCAGCTTATGGACTTACAATGAGCAGTTCTTC.

The V gene is TRBV5-4, the J gene TRBJ1-2, with TRBD1 matching 8 bases. Germline CDR1 is SGHNT and CDR2 is YYREEE (reference sequence). The CDR3 spans 13 residues. Trimming at V came to 3 bases and at J to 4 bases, leaving 2 bases not matched to a gene. In DNA, the CDR3 is TGTGCCAGCAGCTCGACAGGGGTCTATGGCTACACCTTC. It translates to CASSSTGVYGYTF. Drawing the rest from reference TRBV5-4 and TRBJ1-2, the complete variable domain is ETGVTQSPTHLIKTRGQQVTLRCSSQSGHNTVSWYQQALGQGPQFIFQYYREEENGRGNFPPRFSGLQFPNYSSELNVNALELDDSALYLCASSSTGVYGYTFGSGTRLTVV.

The chain has TRBV18 and TRBJ2-2; D is unclear. Trimming removed 0 bases at V and 6 bases at J, with 17 bases between. The germline gives CDR1 KGHSH, CDR2 LQKENI. The CDR3 contains 17 residues. The CDR3 sequence is CASSPPFFSDPAGELFF. CDR3 DNA: TGTGCCAGCTCACCACCGTTTTTCTCGGACCCAGCCGGGGAGCTGTTTTTT.

This chain uses TRBV6-6 with TRBJ1-3, with unresolved D. The CDR3 has 15 amino acids. Germline values: CDR1 MNHNY, CDR2 SVGAGI (reference sequence). Trimming removed 8 bases from V and 0 bases from J, with 14 bases in between. The CDR3 loop reads CASSHLEVSGNTIYF. For the CDR3, the DNA is TGTGCCAGCTCACACCTTGAAGTCTCTGGAAACACCATATATTTT.

In this sample, this clone turned up once. The V and J genes are TRBV7-2 and TRBJ2-1, with D perhaps TRBD1 (5 bases). Germline V gives CDR1 SGHTA, CDR2 FQGNSA. Trimming shortened V by 5 bases and J by 1 base, and 9 bases separated the two germline ends. This CDR3 contains 14 residues. The CDR3 loop is CASSKDSSYNEQFF. DNA of the CDR3: TGTGCCAGCAGCAAAGACAGTTCCTACAATGAGCAGTTCTTC.

The V gene is TRBV27, the J gene TRBJ2-1; 7 bases map to TRBD1. V was pared by 8 bases and J by 6 bases, with 10 bases of the junction left unmatched. This CDR3 has 14 residues. The germline V gene encodes CDR1 MNHEY and CDR2 SMNVEV (reference sequence). CDR3 protein: CASRHLQGLNEQFF. CDR3 sequence (DNA): TGTGCCAGCCGCCACCTACAGGGGCTCAATGAGCAGTTCTTC.

As regards this clone: The sample holds other DNA sequences that translate to the same CDR3. V and J are TRBV5-1 and TRBJ2-7; TRBD2 is a possible D gene (6 bases). V lost 4 bases and J lost 3, with 11 bases in between. This CDR3 is built from 13 residues. Germline V gene lookup returns CDR1 SGHRS and CDR2 YFSETQ. The CDR3 sequence: CASSPEGGYEQYF. Here the CDR3 DNA reads TGCGCCAGCAGCCCGGAGGGCGGCTACGAGCAGTACTTC.

As concerns this clone: The identical CDR3 is also encoded by other nucleotide sequences in the sample. J is TRBJ2-2 and V is TRBV29-1; D is unresolved. The germline V gene has CDR1 SQVTM and CDR2 ANQGSEA. Trimming removed 4 bases from V and 4 bases from J, with 4 bases in between. The CDR3 is 11 amino acids. The CDR3 loop reads CSVGGTGELFF. CDR3 coding DNA: TGCAGCGTTGGCGGCACCGGGGAGCTGTTTTTT.

The chain uses TRBV5-6 and TRBJ2-1, with 11 positions matching TRBD1. With 6 bases clipped from V and 8 bases from J, the junction kept 10 bases outside the gene matches. The germline V gene encodes CDR1 SGHDT and CDR2 YYEEEE. The CDR3 runs 15 residues. This chain's CDR3 is CASTVLGQGVDEQFF. DNA for the CDR3: TGTGCCAGCACCGTTCTGGGACAGGGGGTCGATGAGCAGTTCTTC.

The V and J genes are TRBV7-2 and TRBJ1-1; no firm D call. Deletions cut 2 bases from V and 0 bases from J, with 19 bases between. Germline loops: CDR1 SGHTA, CDR2 FQGNSA. The CDR3 is made up of 18 amino acids. The CDR3 reads CASSLIFVPWSMNTEAFF. For the CDR3, the DNA is TGTGCCAGCAGCTTAATTTTTGTCCCCTGGAGCATGAACACTGAAGCTTTCTTT.

V usage is TRBV7-9 and J usage is TRBJ1-4; no clear D. Germline lookup yields CDR1 SEHNR and CDR2 FQNEAQ (reference sequence). The CDR3 sequence is 14 residues long. Deletions cut 5 bases from V and 3 bases from J, with 10 bases between. The CDR3 protein is CASSPTDANEKLFF. CDR3 sequence (DNA): TGTGCCAGCAGCCCCACAGACGCTAATGAAAAACTGTTTTTT.

DNA for the CDR3: TGTGCCAGCAGCTTCACGACACCGTCAGGAAACACCATATATTTT. Encoded protein: CASSFTTPSGNTIYF. The chain uses TRBV7-9 and TRBJ1-3; no reliable D call. V lost 3 bases and J lost 4, with 13 bases in between. The CDR3 sequence is 15 residues long. CDR1 and CDR2 from the germline V gene are SEHNR and FQNEAQ (reference sequence).